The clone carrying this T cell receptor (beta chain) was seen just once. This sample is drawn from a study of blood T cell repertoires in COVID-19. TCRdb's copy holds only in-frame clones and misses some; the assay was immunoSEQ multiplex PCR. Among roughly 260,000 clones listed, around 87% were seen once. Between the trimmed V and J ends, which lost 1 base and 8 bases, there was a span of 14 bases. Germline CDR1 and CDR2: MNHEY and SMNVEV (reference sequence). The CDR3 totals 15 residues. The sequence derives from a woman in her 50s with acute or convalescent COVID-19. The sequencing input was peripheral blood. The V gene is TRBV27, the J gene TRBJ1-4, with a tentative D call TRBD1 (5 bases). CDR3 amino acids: CASSLWPPGGEKLFF. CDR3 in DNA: TGTGCCAGCAGTTTATGGCCACCGGGGGGGGAAAAACTGTTTTTT.